The text below deals with one T cell receptor (beta chain). This sample was taken from a study of blood T cell repertoires in COVID-19. The repertoire was sequenced with immunoSEQ multiplex PCR; TCRdb's copy has only in-frame clones and lacks some. The table shows fewer than 350,000 clones, with about nine tenths occurring only once. This clonotype was obtained from a woman in her twenties or thirties with COVID-19, enrolled during active disease. The sequenced material came from peripheral blood.

The CDR3 here is CASRQETGRRSPLHF. The CDR3 DNA reads TGTGCCAGCCGGCAAGAGACAGGAAGGCGATCACCCCTCCACTTT. The chain carries TRBV2 and TRBJ1-6; tentative D call: TRBD1 (6 bases). CDR3 length equals 15 residues. Germline V gene lookup returns CDR1 SNHLY and CDR2 FYNNEI. Trimming took 8 bases from V and 10 from J, leaving 21 bases between them.